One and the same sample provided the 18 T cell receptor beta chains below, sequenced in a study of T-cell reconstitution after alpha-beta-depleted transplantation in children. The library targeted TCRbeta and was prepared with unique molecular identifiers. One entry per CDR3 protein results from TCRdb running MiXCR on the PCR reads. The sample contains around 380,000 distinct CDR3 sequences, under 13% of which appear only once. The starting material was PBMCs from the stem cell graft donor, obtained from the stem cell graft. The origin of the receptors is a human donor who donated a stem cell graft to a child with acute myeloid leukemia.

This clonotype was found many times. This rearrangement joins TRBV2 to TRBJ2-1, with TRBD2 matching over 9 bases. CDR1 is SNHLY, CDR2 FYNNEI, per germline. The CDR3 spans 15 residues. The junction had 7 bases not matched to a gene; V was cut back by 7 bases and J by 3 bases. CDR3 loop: CASIPGTSSYNEQFF. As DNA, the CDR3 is TGTGCCAGCATCCCGGGGACTAGCAGCTACAATGAGCAGTTCTTC. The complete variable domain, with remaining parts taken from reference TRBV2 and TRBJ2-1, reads EPEVTQTPSHQVTQMGQEVILRCVPISNHLYFYWYRQILGQKVEFLVSFYNNEISEKSEIFDDQFSVERPDGSNFTLKIRSTKLEDSAMYFCASIPGTSSYNEQFFGPGTRLTVL.

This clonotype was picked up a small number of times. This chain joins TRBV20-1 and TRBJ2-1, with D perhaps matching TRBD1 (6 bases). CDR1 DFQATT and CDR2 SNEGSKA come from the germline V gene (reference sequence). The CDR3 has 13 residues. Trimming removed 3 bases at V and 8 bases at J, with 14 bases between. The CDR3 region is CSASRGSEDEQFF. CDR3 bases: TGCAGTGCTAGTAGGGGGTCTGAGGATGAGCAGTTCTTC.

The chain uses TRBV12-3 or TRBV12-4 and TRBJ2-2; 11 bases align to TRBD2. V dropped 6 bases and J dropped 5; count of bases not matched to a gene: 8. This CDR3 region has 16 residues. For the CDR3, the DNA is TGTGCCAGCAGCGCTACTAGCGGGAGATCTACCGGGGAGCTGTTTTTT. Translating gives CASSATSGRSTGELFF.

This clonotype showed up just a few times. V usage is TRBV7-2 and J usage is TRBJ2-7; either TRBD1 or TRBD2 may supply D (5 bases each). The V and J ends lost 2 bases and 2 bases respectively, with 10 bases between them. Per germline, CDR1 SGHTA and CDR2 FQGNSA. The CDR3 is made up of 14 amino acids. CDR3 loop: CASSLPGTTYEQYF. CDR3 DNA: TGTGCCAGCAGCTTACCCGGGACGACCTACGAGCAGTACTTC.

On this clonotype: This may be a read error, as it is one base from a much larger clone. The CDR3 loop reads CASSLVPISTDTQYF. In DNA form, the CDR3 reads TGCGCCAGCAGCTTGGTACCGATTAGCACAGATACGCAGTATTTT. This chain links TRBV5-1 with TRBJ2-3; D gene ambiguous. The CDR3 length is 15 residues. Germline values: CDR1 SGHRS, CDR2 YFSETQ. The V end lost 0 bases, the J end lost 0 bases, and 8 bases lay between the germline ends.

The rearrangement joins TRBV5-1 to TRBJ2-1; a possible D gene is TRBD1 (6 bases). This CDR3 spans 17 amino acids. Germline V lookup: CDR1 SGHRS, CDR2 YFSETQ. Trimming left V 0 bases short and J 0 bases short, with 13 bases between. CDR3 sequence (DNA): TGCGCCAGCAGCTTGGTTGGGGGCGCGGGCTCCTACAATGAGCAGTTCTTC. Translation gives CASSLVGGAGSYNEQFF.

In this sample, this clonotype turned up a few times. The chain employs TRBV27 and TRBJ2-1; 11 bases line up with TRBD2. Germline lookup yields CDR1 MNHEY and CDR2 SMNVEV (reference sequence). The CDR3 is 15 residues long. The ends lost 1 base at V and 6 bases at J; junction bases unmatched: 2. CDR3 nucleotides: TGTGCCAGCAGTTTATTCACTAGCGGGGGCAATGAGCAGTTCTTC. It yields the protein CASSLFTSGGNEQFF.

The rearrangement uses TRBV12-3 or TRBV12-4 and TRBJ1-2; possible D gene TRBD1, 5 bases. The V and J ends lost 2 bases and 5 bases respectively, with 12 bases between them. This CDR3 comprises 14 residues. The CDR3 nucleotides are TGTGCCAGCAGTTTACAAGGGGACCGATATGGCTACACCTTC. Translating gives CASSLQGDRYGYTF.

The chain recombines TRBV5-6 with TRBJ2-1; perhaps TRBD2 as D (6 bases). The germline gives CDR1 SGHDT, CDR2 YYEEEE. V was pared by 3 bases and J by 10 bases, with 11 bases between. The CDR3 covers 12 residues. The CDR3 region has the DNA TGTGCCAGCAGCTGGTGGGGGAGGGAGCAGTTCTTC. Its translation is CASSWWGREQFF.

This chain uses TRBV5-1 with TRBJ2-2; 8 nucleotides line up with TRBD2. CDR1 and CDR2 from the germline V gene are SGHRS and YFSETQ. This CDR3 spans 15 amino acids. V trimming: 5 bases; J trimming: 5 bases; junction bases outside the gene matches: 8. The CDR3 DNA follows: TGCGCCAGCAGAGAACCGGGACTAGAGACCGGGGAGCTGTTTTTT. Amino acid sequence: CASREPGLETGELFF.

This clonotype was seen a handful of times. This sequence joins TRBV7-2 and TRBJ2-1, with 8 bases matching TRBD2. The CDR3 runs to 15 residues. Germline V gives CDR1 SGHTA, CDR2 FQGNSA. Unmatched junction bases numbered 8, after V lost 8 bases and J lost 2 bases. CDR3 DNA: TGTGCCAGCGAGGAGGGGACTAGGCCCTACAATGAGCAGTTCTTC. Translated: CASEEGTRPYNEQFF. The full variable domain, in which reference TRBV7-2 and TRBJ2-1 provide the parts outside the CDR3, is GAGVSQSPSNKVTEKGKDVELRCDPISGHTALYWYRQSLGQGLEFLIYFQGNSAPDKSGLPSDRFSAERTGGSVSTLTIQRTQQEDSAVYLCASEEGTRPYNEQFFGPGTRLTVL.

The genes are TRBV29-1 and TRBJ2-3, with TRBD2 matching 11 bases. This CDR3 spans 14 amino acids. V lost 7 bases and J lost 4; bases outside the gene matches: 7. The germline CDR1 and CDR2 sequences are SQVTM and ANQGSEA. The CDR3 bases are TGCAGCGCCACGACTAGCGGGAAAGCAGATACGCAGTATTTT. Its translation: CSATTSGKADTQYF.

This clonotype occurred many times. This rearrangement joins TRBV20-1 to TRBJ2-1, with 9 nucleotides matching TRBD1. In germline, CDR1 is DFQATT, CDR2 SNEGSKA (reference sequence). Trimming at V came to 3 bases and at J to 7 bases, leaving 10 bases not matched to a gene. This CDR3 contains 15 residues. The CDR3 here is CSARDRTGAGNEQFF. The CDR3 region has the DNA TGCAGTGCTAGGGACAGGACAGGGGCCGGGAATGAGCAGTTCTTC.

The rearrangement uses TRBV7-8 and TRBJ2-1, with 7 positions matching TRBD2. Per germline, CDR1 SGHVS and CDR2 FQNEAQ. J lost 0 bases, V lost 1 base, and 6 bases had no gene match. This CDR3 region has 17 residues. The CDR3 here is CASSLEVAGFSYNEQFF. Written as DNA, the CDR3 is TGTGCCAGCAGCTTAGAAGTAGCGGGTTTCTCCTACAATGAGCAGTTCTTC.

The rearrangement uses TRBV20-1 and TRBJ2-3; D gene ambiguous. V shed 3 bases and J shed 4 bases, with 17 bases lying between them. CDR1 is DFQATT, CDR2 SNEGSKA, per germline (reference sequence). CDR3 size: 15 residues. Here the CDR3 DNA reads TGCAGTGCTAGTATGGGGTCCTTCTTTCCAGATACGCAGTATTTT. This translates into CSASMGSFFPDTQYF.

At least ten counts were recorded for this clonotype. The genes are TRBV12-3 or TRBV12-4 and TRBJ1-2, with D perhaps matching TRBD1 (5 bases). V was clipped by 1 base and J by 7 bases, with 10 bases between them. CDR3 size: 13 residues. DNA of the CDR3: TGTGCCAGCAGTTTAGAAGGGACCGGTGGCTACACCTTC. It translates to CASSLEGTGGYTF.

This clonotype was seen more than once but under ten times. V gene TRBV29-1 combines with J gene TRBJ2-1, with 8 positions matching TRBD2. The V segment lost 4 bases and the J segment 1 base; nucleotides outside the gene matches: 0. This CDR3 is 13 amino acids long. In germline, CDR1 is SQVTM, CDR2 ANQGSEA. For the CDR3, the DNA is TGCAGCGTTGGCGGGAGGTCCTACAATGAGCAGTTCTTC. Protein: CSVGGRSYNEQFF.

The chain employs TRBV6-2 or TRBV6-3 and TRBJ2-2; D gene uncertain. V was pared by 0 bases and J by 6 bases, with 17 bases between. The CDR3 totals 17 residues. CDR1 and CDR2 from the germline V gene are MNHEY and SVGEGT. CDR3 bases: TGTGCCAGCAGTTACTCGTCGCATAGTCCGGTTGCCGGGGAGCTGTTTTTT. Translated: CASSYSSHSPVAGELFF.